This record covers a single TCR beta chain. The antigen this receptor binds is unknown. No clone much larger than this one lies a single base away; base qualities are absent. Library construction relied on the immunoSEQ multiplex PCR assay. For the multiplex PCR, a mixture combining 60 forward primers for TCR Vbeta segments and 13 reverse primers for TCR Jbeta segments was used. A multiplex PCR assay on genomic DNA amplified the CDR3 region of rearranged TCR beta genes. The amplified TCR beta libraries were sequenced on the Illumina HiSeq System as 87-base-pair reads. In the paper's pipeline: A later analysis tallied about 77 million unique TCR beta chains across the 666 repertoires, and some 10 million of those chains were shared by two or more donors. Raw reads were error-corrected and collapsed into unique sequences by a nearest-neighbor algorithm in which closely related sequences were merged to remove PCR and sequencing errors. Alignment of CDR3 sequences to IMGT reference sequences was used to assign V, D and J gene segments. For a sequence to be retained, a match of at least six nucleotides was required to both a V gene segment and a J gene segment. A rearrangement counted as productive if the CDR3 had no stop codons and remained in frame with V and J, and every other rearrangement counted as non-productive. CDR3 was defined by IMGT convention, running from the second conserved V-encoded cysteine to the conserved J-encoded phenylalanine. The earlier analysis of approximately 590 of the donors excluded any sequence lacking an unambiguous match to a single V gene segment. In an earlier analysis of about 590 of the donors, a V segment was called functional when productive rearrangements were above 56.7%, and segregating when the standard deviation between donors exceeded 5%. To diagnose cytomegalovirus status from the catalog of TCR beta chain sequences, a statistical classification framework was built. In a later analysis, TCR nucleotide sequences were compared against IMGT/GENE-DB human TR gene sequences so that V and J genes could be assigned. A later analysis assigned CDR3 sequences and most-parsimonious VDJ recombination scenarios with the TCRdist pipeline. In a later analysis, each TCR beta chain was defined by its CDR3 amino acid sequence together with its V-gene family, and reads without a unique V-gene family were excluded. A later analysis removed nearly 600 highly shared, low-generation-probability nucleotide sequences to deal with suspected cross-contamination and a sequencing artifact. In a later analysis, a clonal expansion index for each public chain was calculated from normalized within-repertoire ranks of inferred template counts. In a later analysis, generation probabilities were computed using a VDJ recombination model fitted to out-of-frame rearrangements, and the results were checked against IGoR. Hypergeometric tests were used in a later analysis to score TCR-TCR, TCR-HLA and TCR-CMV co-occurrence, with a repertoire-size bias correction applied to the TCR pairs. In a later analysis, false discovery rates were estimated by permuting HLA or CMV assignments 20 times. In a later analysis, co-occurring TCRs were grouped using DBSCAN, with TCRdist sequence similarity added in when clustering inside HLA-allele-positive subsets. Repertoires with fewer than 30,000 or more than 120,000 public chains, plus five repertoires with anomalous nucleotide sharing, were excluded from co-occurrence clustering. Sourced from immuneACCESS, this table was stored by TCRdb with only in-frame sequences that have V and J called. A share of the clones is absent; for the studies checked, an unresolved V gene accounts for under half, and the remainder has no known explanation. Clonal size and the V and J genes are those of that table, whereas D and trimming came from the DNA. The table for this sample lists approximately 150,000 clones; around 81% of them were counted only once. More than 0.8% of the sample belongs to the ten largest clones.

This sample stems from a study of cytomegalovirus exposure and HLA in healthy donors (dated by TCRdb to about 2017). Background for the entire study: An earlier analysis of 587 of the donors reported about 300 Gb of sequence data and 117 million unique TCR beta sequences obtained from around 170 million T cells. An early release that covered 640 HLA-typed donors contained approximately 290 gigabases of sequencing data and 80 million or so unique TCR sequences. Of the 350 to 450 genotyped donors, roughly 76% were placed in the genetic ancestry cluster associated with self-reported Caucasian donors. The study aimed to test whether signatures of past pathogen exposure could be identified by cataloging public T cell receptors. The T cell repertoires of about 700 subjects were profiled by immunosequencing and related to cytomegalovirus serostatus. In addition to the first cohort of several hundred subjects, a separate validation cohort of 100 to 150 different subjects was used. The study combined high-throughput TCR immunosequencing, statistical association of individual TCRs with disease status, and machine learning to predict cytomegalovirus infection status. A later analysis re-analyzed previously published TCR beta repertoires from 650 to 800 donors and added high-resolution HLA genotyping to study TCR occurrence patterns. Rather than drawing on any new phenotypic data, the later analysis identified candidate immune exposures from TCR beta sequences and the way those sequences occurred across donors. An earlier analysis of 587 of the donors used high-throughput TCR beta sequencing to judge whether each TCR beta V gene segment behaved as functional or pseudogenic. Donor age, sex, ethnicity and CMV serostatus were compiled together with the repertoire data. Genome-wide SNP genotypes for about 65% of the roughly 700 donors were used in a later genetic analysis, which treated that subset as a discovery cohort. All discovery cohort repertoires had been generated on a single sequencing platform. Both class I and class II loci were covered by HLA typing, at four-digit resolution. The number of typed donors differed by locus: about 620-640 for A, B, C, DRB1 and DQB1; 522 for DQA1; approximately 600 for DPA1; and roughly 490 for DPB1. Roughly five DR-DQ haplotypes were handled as single units for association and clustering, since linkage in the cohort was strong. On average, roughly 250,000 unique TCR beta nucleotide sequences were sequenced per donor among 300 to 500 genotyped donors of the cohort, with 15% to 20% of those sequences being non-productive.

In total, roughly 710 healthy bone marrow donors made up the cohort. At the time of sampling, every cohort member was nominally healthy, though immune exposures that went unrecorded were likely present. The donor tested CMV seronegative and was one of the 352 seronegative cohort members. A peripheral blood sample was collected from each donor, and TCR beta sequencing was performed on peripheral blood mononuclear cells. The Qiagen DNeasy Blood Extraction Kit was used to extract genomic DNA from the blood cell samples. Overall study outcomes, separate from this receptor: HLA typing was unavailable for some donors at each locus, so association tests used only the typed subset. Because counts were too low, seventeen rarely observed V segments, including chromosome 9 orphons, were excluded from the earlier analysis of 587 of the donors. A further reported finding was that TCR beta sequences accurately predicted the HLA-A and HLA-B alleles for most subjects in the first cohort. Strong co-occurrence of HLA alleles, especially DR and DQ, made assigning TCR associations to individual alleles difficult. A later genetic analysis reported fewer N-insertions in productive TCRs among donors in an Asian-associated ancestry cluster than the approximately 700-donor mean. An earlier analysis of around 600 of the donors showed that most TCR beta V segments appeared in productive rearrangements either about 90% or about 30% of the time, which broadly matched IMGT annotations. It was suggested by the authors that the approach could potentially be generalized to other disease states and immunological phenotypes. Specific HLA alleles were associated with some 15,000 TCR beta sequences at a false discovery rate of 0.05 in a later analysis. Most CMV-associated TCR beta chains appeared to be HLA-restricted in a later analysis, and the HLA associations seemed to be driven largely by CMV exposure. In a later genetic analysis, a missense DCLRE1C variant was associated with V-gene and J-gene trimming of TCR beta chains, and the association was replicated in an independent cohort. Roughly uniform sequencing depth across donors was assumed in presence/absence analyses, although this assumption may not hold. Linkage disequilibrium might explain the correlated functional status among segregating V segments, but an unknown experimental factor could not be ruled out. A later analysis reported that several top co-occurrence clusters appeared linked to parvovirus B19, influenza, CMV and Epstein-Barr virus. In a later analysis, HLA-associated TCR beta chains were found to be more clonally expanded and to have lower generation probabilities than equally common non-associated chains. For the cohort, immune exposure information was limited to CMV serostatus. The sequencing pipeline was judged likely to have produced a cluster of highly shared sequence variants as a technical artifact. Most TCR sequences were seen in very few donors, while some public TCRs were found in many individuals. In this cohort, only TCR beta chains were sequenced, and detectable features were limited by the absence of alpha or paired-chain data. A few of the identified cytomegalovirus-associated TCR beta chains were confirmed in vitro to be specific for cytomegalovirus antigens. A later analysis found that TCR association rates varied across HLA loci, with DRB1 alleles showing the most associated TCRs and HLA-C alleles the fewest. The study listed approximately 160 TCR beta chains as associated with cytomegalovirus. Some IMGT-functional V segments, including TRBV6-2 and TRBV6-3, could not be distinguished by the 87-base-pair reads and were therefore excluded. In both the original and validation cohorts, the classifier was reported to diagnose cytomegalovirus status with high specificity and sensitivity.

As encoded in the germline V gene, CDR1 is MGHRA while CDR2 is YSYEKL. Relative to germline, V is 0 bases shorter and J is 2 bases shorter, with 19 bases between their ends. Including the terminal cysteine and phenylalanine, the CDR3 comprises 19 residues. Only the CDR3 portion is preserved as DNA: 57 bases, with reading frame beginning at the first base. The chain is encoded by TRBV4-1 joined to TRBJ2-2, with TRBD2 tentatively as D gene (7 bases match). This sequence was found in a woman aged 40 to 50 in good health and CMV-seronegative. The sample was PBMCs. The base sequence is TGCGCCAGCAGCCAAGATCTCGGTGGGGGGGCTTTTAACACCGGGGAGCTGTTTTTT. Translated, this gives CASSQDLGGGAFNTGELFF.